The subject of this entry is one T cell receptor beta chain. Its target is unknown. This sample is drawn from a study of cytomegalovirus exposure and HLA in healthy donors. A multiplex PCR was run with 60 Vbeta primers and 13 Jbeta primers. Profiled with immunoSEQ multiplex PCR; TCRdb holds only in-frame clones, not every one. The sample has about 52,000 clones; 60% to 75% are singletons. Findings and caveats of the study: Common viral pathogens (according to a later analysis) appeared linked to several of the most significant clusters.

The TCR was taken from a woman between 50 and 59 years old in good health and CMV-seronegative. Specimen: PBMCs.

The CDR3 region is CASSRRGSEAFF. The DNA of the CDR3 is TGTGCCAGCAGTAGAAGGGGCTCTGAAGCTTTCTTT. This chain connects TRBV28 to TRBJ1-1; a possible D gene is TRBD1 (5 bases). Trimming stripped 5 bases from V and 6 bases from J, with 10 bases between. Germline V gene sequence: CDR1 MDHEN, CDR2 SYDVKM. This CDR3 is 12 amino acids long.